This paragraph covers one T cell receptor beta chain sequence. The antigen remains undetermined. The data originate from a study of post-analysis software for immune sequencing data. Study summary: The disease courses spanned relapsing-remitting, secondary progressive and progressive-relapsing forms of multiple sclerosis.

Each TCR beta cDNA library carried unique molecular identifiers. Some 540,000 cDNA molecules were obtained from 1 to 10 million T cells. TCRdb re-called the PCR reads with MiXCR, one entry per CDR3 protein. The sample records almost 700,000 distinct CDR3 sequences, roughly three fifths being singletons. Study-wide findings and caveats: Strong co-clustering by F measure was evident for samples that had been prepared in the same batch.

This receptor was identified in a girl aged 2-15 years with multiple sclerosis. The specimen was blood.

The chain's CDR3 is CSASNQETQYF. The DNA of the CDR3 is TGCAGTGCTAGTAACCAAGAGACCCAGTACTTC. The gene calls are TRBV20-1 and TRBJ2-5; D gene ambiguous. With 3 bases removed from V and 0 bases from J, the gap between germline ends came to 2 bases. Per the germline V gene, CDR1 is DFQATT and CDR2 is SNEGSKA (reference sequence). The CDR3 is made up of 11 amino acids.